This T cell receptor beta chain emerged from a study of cytomegalovirus exposure and HLA in healthy donors. Findings and caveats of the study: DRB1 had the most TCR associations and HLA-C the fewest, a later analysis found, with rates varying by HLA locus.

With 4 bases clipped from V and 7 bases from J, the junction kept 14 bases outside the gene matches. CDR3 length: 15 amino acids. Germline V gene lookup returns CDR1 GTSNPN and CDR2 SVGIG (reference sequence). The sample holds one count of this clone. Its antigen is currently unknown. The PCR had 60 Vbeta and 13 Jbeta primers. Generated by immunoSEQ multiplex PCR, the TCRdb table keeps only in-frame clones and is missing some. The sample gives around 200,000 clones, 80% of which show up once; about 0.64% is in the top ten. V usage is TRBV30 and J usage is TRBJ1-2, with 8 bases matching TRBD1. The specimen sequenced was PBMCs. The TCR sequence derives from a boy aged 5-17 years in good health and CMV-seronegative. CDR3 in amino acids: CAWTVSRTGSSGYTF. The DNA of the CDR3 is TGTGCCTGGACTGTATCTCGGACAGGGTCCAGTGGCTACACCTTC. Full variable domain (outside the CDR3, taken from reference TRBV30 and TRBJ1-2): SQTIHQWPATLVQPVGSPLSLECTVEGTSNPNLYWYRQAAGRGLQLLFYSVGIGQISSEVPQNLSASRPQDRQFILSSKKLLLSDSGFYLCAWTVSRTGSSGYTFGSGTRLTVV.